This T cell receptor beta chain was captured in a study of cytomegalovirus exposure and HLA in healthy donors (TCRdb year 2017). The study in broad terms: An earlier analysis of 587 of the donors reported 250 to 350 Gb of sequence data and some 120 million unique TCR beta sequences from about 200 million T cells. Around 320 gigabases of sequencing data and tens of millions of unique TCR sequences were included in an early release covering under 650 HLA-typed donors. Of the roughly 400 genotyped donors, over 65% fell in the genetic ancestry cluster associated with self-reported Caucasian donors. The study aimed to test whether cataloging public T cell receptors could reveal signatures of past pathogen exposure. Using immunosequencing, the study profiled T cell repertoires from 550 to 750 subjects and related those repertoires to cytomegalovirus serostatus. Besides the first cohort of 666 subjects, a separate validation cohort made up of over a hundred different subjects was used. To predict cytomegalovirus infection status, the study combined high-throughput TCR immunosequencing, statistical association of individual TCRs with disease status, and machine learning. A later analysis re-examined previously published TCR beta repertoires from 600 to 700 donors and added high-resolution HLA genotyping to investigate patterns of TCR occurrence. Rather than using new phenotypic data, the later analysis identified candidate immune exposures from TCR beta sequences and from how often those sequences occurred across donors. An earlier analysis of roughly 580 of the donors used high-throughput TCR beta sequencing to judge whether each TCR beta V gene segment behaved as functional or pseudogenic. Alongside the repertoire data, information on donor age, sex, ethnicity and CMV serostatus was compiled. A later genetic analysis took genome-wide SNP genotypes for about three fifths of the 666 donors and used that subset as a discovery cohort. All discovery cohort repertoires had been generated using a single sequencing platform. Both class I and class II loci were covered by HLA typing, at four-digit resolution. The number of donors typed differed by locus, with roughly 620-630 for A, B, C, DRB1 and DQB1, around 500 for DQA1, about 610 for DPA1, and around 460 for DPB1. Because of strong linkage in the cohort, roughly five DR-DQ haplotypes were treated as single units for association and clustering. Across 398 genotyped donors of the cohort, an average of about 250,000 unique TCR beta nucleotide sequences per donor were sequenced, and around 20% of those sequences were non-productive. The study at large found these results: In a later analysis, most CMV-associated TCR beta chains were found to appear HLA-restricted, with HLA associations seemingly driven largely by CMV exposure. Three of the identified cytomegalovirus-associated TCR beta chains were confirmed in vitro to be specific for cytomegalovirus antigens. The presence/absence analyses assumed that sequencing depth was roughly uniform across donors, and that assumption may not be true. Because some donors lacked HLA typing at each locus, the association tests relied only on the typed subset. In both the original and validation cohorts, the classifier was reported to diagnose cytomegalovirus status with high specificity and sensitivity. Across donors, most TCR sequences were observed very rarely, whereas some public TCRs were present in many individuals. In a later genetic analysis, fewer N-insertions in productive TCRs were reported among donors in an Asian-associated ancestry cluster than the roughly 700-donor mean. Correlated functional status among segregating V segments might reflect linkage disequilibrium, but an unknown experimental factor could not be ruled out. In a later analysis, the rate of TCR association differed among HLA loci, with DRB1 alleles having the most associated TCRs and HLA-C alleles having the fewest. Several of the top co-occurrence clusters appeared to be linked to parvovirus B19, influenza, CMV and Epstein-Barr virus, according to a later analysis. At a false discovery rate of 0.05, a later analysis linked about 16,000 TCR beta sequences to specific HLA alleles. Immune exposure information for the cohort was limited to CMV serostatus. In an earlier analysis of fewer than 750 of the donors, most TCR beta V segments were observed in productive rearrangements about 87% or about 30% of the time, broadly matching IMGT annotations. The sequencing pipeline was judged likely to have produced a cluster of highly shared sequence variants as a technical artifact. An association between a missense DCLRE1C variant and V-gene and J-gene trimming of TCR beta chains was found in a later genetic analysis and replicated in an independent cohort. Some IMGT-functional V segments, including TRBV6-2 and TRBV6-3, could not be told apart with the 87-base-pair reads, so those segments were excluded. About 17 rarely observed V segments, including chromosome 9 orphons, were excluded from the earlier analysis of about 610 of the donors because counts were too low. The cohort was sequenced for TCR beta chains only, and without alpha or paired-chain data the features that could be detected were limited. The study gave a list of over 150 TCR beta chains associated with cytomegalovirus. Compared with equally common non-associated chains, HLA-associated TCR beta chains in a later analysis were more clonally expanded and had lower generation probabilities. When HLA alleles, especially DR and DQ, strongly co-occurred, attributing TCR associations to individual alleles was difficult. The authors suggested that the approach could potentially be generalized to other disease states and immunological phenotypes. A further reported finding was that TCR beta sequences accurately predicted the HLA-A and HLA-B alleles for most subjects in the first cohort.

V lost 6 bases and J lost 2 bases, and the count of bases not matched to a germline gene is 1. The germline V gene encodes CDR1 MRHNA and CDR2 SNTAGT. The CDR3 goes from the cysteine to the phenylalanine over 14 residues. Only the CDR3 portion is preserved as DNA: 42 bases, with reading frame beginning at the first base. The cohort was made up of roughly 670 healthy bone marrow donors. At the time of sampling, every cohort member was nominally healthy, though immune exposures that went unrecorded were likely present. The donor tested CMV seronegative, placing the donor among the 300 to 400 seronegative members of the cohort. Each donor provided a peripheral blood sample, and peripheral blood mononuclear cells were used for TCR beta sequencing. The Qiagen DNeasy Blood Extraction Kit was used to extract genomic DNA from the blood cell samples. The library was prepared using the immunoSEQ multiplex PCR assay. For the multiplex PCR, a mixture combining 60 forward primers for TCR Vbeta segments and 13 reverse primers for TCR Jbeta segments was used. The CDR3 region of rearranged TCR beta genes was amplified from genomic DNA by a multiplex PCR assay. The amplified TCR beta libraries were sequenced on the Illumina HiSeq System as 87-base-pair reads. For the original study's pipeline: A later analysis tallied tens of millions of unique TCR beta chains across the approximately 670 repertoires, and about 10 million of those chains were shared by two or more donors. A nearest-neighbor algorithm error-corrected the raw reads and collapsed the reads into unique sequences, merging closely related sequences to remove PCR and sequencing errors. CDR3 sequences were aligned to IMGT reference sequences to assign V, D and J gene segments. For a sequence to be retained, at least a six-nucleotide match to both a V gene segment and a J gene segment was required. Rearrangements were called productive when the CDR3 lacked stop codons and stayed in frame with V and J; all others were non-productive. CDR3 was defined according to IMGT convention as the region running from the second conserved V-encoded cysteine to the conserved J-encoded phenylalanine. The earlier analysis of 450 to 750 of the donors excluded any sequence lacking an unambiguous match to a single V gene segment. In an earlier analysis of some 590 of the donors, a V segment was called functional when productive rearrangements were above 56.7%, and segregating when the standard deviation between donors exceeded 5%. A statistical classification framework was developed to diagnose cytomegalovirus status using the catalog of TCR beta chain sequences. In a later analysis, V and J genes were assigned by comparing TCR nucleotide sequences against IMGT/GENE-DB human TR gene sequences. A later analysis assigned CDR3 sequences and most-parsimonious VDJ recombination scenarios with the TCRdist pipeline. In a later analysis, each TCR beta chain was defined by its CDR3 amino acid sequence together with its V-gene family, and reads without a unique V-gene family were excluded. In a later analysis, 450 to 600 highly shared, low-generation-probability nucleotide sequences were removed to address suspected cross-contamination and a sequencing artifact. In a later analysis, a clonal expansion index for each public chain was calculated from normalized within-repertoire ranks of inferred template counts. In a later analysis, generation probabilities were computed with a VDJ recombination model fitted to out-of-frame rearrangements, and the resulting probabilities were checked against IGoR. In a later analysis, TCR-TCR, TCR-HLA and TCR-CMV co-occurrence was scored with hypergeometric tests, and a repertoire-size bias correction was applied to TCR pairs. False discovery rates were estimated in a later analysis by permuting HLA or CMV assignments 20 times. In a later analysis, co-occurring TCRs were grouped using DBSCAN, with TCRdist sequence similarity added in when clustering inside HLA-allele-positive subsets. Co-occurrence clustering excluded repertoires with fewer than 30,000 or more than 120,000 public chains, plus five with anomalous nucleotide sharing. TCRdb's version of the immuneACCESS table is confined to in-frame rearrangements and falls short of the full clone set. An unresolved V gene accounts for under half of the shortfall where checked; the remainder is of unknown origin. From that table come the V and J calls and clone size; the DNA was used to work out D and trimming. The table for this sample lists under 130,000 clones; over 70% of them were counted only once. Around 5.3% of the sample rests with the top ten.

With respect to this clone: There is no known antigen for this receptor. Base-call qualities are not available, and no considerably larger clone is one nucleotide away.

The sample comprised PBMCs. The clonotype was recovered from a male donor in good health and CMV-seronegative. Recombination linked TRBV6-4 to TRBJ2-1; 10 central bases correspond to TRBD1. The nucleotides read TGTGCCAGCAGCGGGACAGGGGCCTACAATGAGCAGTTCTTC. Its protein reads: CASSGTGAYNEQFF.